Sequencing of this TCR beta chain was carried out in a study of OX40 agonist ivuxolimab in advanced cancers. Study-level background: Partial responses, seen in three patients, involved one hepatocellular carcinoma and two cutaneous melanomas.

Regarding this clone: The antigen remains unidentified.

Points from the study as a whole: The antigens recognized by the expanded peripheral T cells, that is their antigen specificity, were not determined.

Some clones are missing from TCRdb's copy, which holds only in-frame ones; the method was immunoSEQ multiplex PCR. The sample holds approximately 69,000 clones, roughly 83% seen once. The V gene's germline CDR1 is SGDLS and CDR2 YYNGEE. This CDR3 is 14 amino acids long. The V and J ends lost 4 bases and 2 bases, in that order; junction bases with no gene match: 4. The clonotype comes from an adult with an advanced solid tumor such as melanoma, head and neck, liver or kidney cancer. The V and J genes are TRBV9 and TRBJ2-7; 9 bases fit TRBD1. This specimen consisted of CD4+ or CD8+ T cells sorted from blood, obtained in a trial of the OX40 agonist ivuxolimab. The CDR3 coding sequence is TGTGCCAGCAGCAAGACAGGGGGTCCCTACGAGCAGTACTTC. This gives the protein CASSKTGGPYEQYF.